The next 31 T cell receptor beta chains were all read from a single sample in a study of blood T cells in healthy people across ages. It was with a sample-barcoded 5' primer and a J-beta primer mix that a second PCR of about 6 to 12 cycles was run. TCRdb recomputed calls from the 5' RACE reads with MiXCR, one row per CDR3 protein. This sample yields approximately 680,000 distinct CDR3 sequences, of which about a third are seen a single time; 15% belongs to the top ten. Sample: blood. The receptor source for this set is a woman older than 75 in good health.

A few counts support this clonotype. The chain employs TRBV12-5 and TRBJ2-2; 8 nucleotides align to TRBD1. V lost 2 bases and J lost 7; bases outside the gene matches: 6. Germline CDR1 LGHNT, CDR2 FRNRAP. The CDR3 contains 15 residues. The CDR3 protein is CASGLSQQGVGELFF. For the CDR3, the DNA is TGTGCTAGTGGTTTGTCCCAACAGGGGGTCGGGGAGCTGTTTTTT.

V is TRBV20-1 and J is TRBJ2-7; tentative D call: TRBD1 (6 bases). V gave up 3 bases and J gave up 3 bases, with 12 bases separating them. Per the germline V gene, CDR1 is DFQATT and CDR2 is SNEGSKA (reference sequence). The CDR3 runs 13 residues. CDR3 DNA: TGCAGTGCTAGGGATACACAGGGCTACGAGCAGTACTTC. This codes for CSARDTQGYEQYF.

In its sample, this clonotype was seen once. The chain couples TRBV7-9 to TRBJ2-6; TRBD2 matches 8 bases. Looked up from germline, CDR1 is SEHNR and CDR2 is FQNEAQ (reference sequence). V was clipped by 4 bases and J by 4 bases; unmatched bases: 9. The CDR3 covers 17 residues. This CDR3 is CASSYKTGGTGANVLTF. The CDR3 bases are TGTGCCAGCAGCTATAAAACGGGGGGGACCGGGGCCAACGTCCTGACTTTC.

The chain carries TRBV28 and TRBJ2-7; tentatively, D is TRBD1 (5 bases). The CDR3 sequence is 14 residues long. Germline V gene lookup returns CDR1 MDHEN and CDR2 SYDVKM. V lost 6 bases and J lost 1, with 13 bases in between. CDR3 loop: CASRGPGGSYEQYF. The CDR3 DNA reads TGTGCCAGCAGGGGGCCGGGCGGATCCTACGAGCAGTACTTC.

This rearrangement joins TRBV3-1 to TRBJ2-3, with D uncertain. Per the germline V gene, CDR1 is LGHDT and CDR2 is YNNKEL (reference sequence). The CDR3 has 14 amino acids. V gave up 4 bases and J gave up 4 bases, with 12 bases separating them. The CDR3 region has the DNA TGTGCCAGCAGCCCAGGTCCTCGATCAGATACGCAGTATTTT. Protein sequence: CASSPGPRSDTQYF.

This clonotype has a count of ten or more. V usage is TRBV27 and J usage is TRBJ2-1, with 11 bases identical to TRBD2. The length of the CDR3 is 18 residues. V gave up 1 base and J gave up 8 bases; unmatched junction bases: 13. Germline V gene lookup returns CDR1 MNHEY and CDR2 SMNVEV (reference sequence). CDR3 in DNA: TGTGCCAGCAGTTTATATAGCGGGGGGGGCTATAATCGGTATGAGCAGTTCTTC. It is translated as CASSLYSGGGYNRYEQFF.

The table lists this clonotype with many counts. V is TRBV3-1 and J is TRBJ2-7; TRBD2 is a possible D gene (6 bases). Germline V CDR1 and CDR2: LGHDT, YNNKEL (reference sequence). This CDR3 contains 13 residues. V was trimmed by 1 base and J by 2 bases, leaving 6 bases between them. DNA for the CDR3: TGTGCCAGCAGCCAAGGGGGGGCCTACGAGCAGTACTTC. Translated, it gives CASSQGGAYEQYF.

With regard to this clonotype: It may be a read error: a sequence one base away is much more abundant. The chain has TRBV20-1 and TRBJ1-1; D not certain. Germline loops: CDR1 DFQATT, CDR2 SNEGSKA (reference sequence). This CDR3 has 13 amino acids. CDR3 loop: CSVRDRVWTEAFF. In DNA, the CDR3 is TGCAGTGTTAGAGATCGGGTTTGGACTGAAGCTTTCTTT.

This clonotype was seen ten or more times. This chain links TRBV6-1 with TRBJ2-6; D is unclear. The length of the CDR3 is 16 residues. Trimming stripped 7 bases from V and 1 base from J, with 14 bases between. Looked up from germline, CDR1 is MNHNS and CDR2 is SASEGT. The CDR3 coding sequence is TGTGCCAGCACGGACCGTTCCTTATCTGGGGCCAACGTCCTGACTTTC. Encoded protein: CASTDRSLSGANVLTF.

This clonotype turned up a few times. The junction does not match germline at one end; this may be a read error. The genes are TRBV5-1 and TRBJ2-7, with a weak D call TRBD1 (6 bases). This CDR3 has 13 amino acids. Germline assignment: CDR1 SGHRS and CDR2 YFSETQ. CDR3 in DNA: TGCGCCGGCAGCTTGAACAGGGCCTACGAGCAGTACTTC. Its protein product is CAGSLNRAYEQYF.

This clonotype turned up a few times. The CDR3 DNA follows: TGTGCCAGCAGTGAAGAGGGGGCAGGATATCAGCCCCAGCATTTT. This gives the protein CASSEEGAGYQPQHF. The rearrangement joins TRBV2 to TRBJ1-5; 7 bases match TRBD1. Germline V gives CDR1 SNHLY, CDR2 FYNNEI. The CDR3 contains 15 residues. V lost 1 base and J lost 5; bases outside the gene matches: 5.

There are many counts of this clonotype. The chain recombines TRBV18 with TRBJ1-1; no firm D call. The CDR3 totals 12 residues. Germline loops: CDR1 KGHSH, CDR2 LQKENI. V was pared by 6 bases and J by 6 bases, with 11 bases between. CDR3 DNA: TGTGCCAGCTCCCTCAATGGGGCTGAAGCTTTCTTT. Translation gives CASSLNGAEAFF.

This clonotype was observed at least ten times. The rearrangement links TRBV7-3 to TRBJ1-4, with 9 nucleotides matching TRBD1. The CDR3 is 15 residues long. From germline, CDR1 is SGHTA and CDR2 FQGTGA. Losses at the gene ends were 5 bases for V and 3 bases for J; bases not matched to a gene: 4. The CDR3 region has the DNA TGTGCCAGCAGCCCGACAGGGGGTTCTAATGAAAAACTGTTTTTT. As protein: CASSPTGGSNEKLFF.

This clonotype has a handful of counts. A much larger clonotype is one base distant, so this may be a read error. V gene TRBV12-3 or TRBV12-4 combines with J gene TRBJ2-1; no reliable D call. This CDR3 has 13 amino acids. The germline V and J ends were trimmed by 6 bases and 5 bases, with 11 bases remaining between them. The CDR3 region is CASRSQSDNEQFF. The CDR3 DNA sequence: TGTGCCAGCAGATCTCAGTCTGACAATGAGCAGTTCTTC.

The J gene is TRBJ2-1, the V gene TRBV6-1; TRBD1 agrees at 7 bases. With 4 bases clipped from V and 11 bases from J, the junction kept 11 bases outside the gene matches. This CDR3 is built from 14 residues. The germline V gene encodes CDR1 MNHNS and CDR2 SASEGT. DNA of the CDR3: TGTGCCAGCAGTGTAACAGAGACAGGGTGGAAGCAGTTCTTC. Its protein is CASSVTETGWKQFF.

This clonotype was picked up many times. The J gene is TRBJ2-3, the V gene TRBV12-3 or TRBV12-4, with TRBD1 identical over 8 bases. The CDR3 is 14 residues long. The V segment lost 6 bases and the J segment 3 bases; nucleotides outside the gene matches: 5. The CDR3 sequence: CASRRTGSTDTQYF. CDR3 bases: TGTGCCAGCAGACGGACAGGGAGTACAGATACGCAGTATTTT.

The sample holds a few counts of this clonotype. The rearrangement uses TRBV7-9 and TRBJ2-1, with a tentative D call TRBD1 (8 bases). Trimming removed 6 bases at V and 7 bases at J, with 19 bases between. The CDR3 loop spans 15 amino acids. The V gene's germline CDR1 is SEHNR and CDR2 FQNEAQ (reference sequence). As DNA, the CDR3 is TGTGCCAGCAGGGGAGGGGGACAGGTACCAAATGAGCAGTTCTTC. Encoded protein: CASRGGGQVPNEQFF. The entire variable domain, with the rest obtained from reference TRBV7-9 and TRBJ2-1, is as follows: DTGVSQNPRHKITKRGQNVTFRCDPISEHNRLYWYRQTLGQGPEFLTYFQNEAQLEKSRLLSDRFSAERPKGSFSTLEIQRTEQGDSAMYLCASRGGGQVPNEQFFGPGTRLTVL.

The chain combines TRBV5-6 with TRBJ2-5; unclear D gene. Germline assignment: CDR1 SGHDT and CDR2 YYEEEE. V was pared by 0 bases and J by 7 bases, with 10 bases between. CDR3 length: 13 amino acids. CDR3 in amino acids: CASSLAASRTQYF. In DNA, the CDR3 is TGTGCCAGCAGCTTGGCTGCCTCCAGGACCCAGTACTTC.

This clonotype came up a few times. The chain is built from TRBV28 and TRBJ1-6; 7 nucleotides line up with TRBD1. The CDR3 consists of 12 residues. In germline, CDR1 is MDHEN, CDR2 SYDVKM. With V trimmed by 8 bases and J by 10 bases, 5 bases remained unmatched. The CDR3 here is CASRQGSSPLHF. CDR3 coding DNA: TGTGCCAGCCGACAGGGTTCGTCACCCCTCCACTTT.

This clonotype showed up many times. V gene TRBV6-1 combines with J gene TRBJ1-1; 9 positions match TRBD1. CDR3 size: 13 residues. Trimming took 6 bases from V and 3 from J; bases not matched to a gene: 2. Germline V gives CDR1 MNHNS, CDR2 SASEGT. The CDR3 here is CASSRDRDTEAFF. DNA for the CDR3: TGTGCCAGCAGCCGGGACAGGGACACTGAAGCTTTCTTT.

This clonotype was recorded many times. The chain combines TRBV24-1 with TRBJ2-7; 9 bases line up with TRBD1. J gave up 2 bases and V 7 bases, and 5 bases lay outside the gene matches. Germline V lookup: CDR1 KGHDR, CDR2 SFDVKD. The CDR3 contains 14 residues. CDR3 protein: CATRSGTGPYEQYF. The CDR3 region has the DNA TGTGCCACCAGATCCGGGACAGGGCCCTACGAGCAGTACTTC.

This clonotype was observed a few times. A read error may explain this, as a much larger clone is one base away. The rearrangement joins TRBV7-2 to TRBJ2-3; D uncertain. The CDR3 loop spans 14 amino acids. Per the germline V gene, CDR1 is SGHTA and CDR2 is FQGNSA. CDR3: CASSLLISTDAQYF. CDR3 nucleotides: TGTGCCAGCAGCTTATTGATAAGTACAGATGCGCAGTATTTT.

CDR3 residues: CSVGRTSGTYEQYF. In DNA form, the CDR3 reads TGCAGTGTGGGCAGGACTAGCGGTACCTACGAGCAGTACTTC. The chain carries TRBV20-1 and TRBJ2-7, with TRBD2 matching 10 bases. There are 14 residues in the CDR3. Germline-derived CDR1 and CDR2 are DFQATT and SNEGSKA (reference sequence). The J segment lost 2 bases and the V segment lost 7 bases, leaving 8 bases of the junction unmatched.

This clonotype was picked up a small number of times. The V gene is TRBV20-1, the J gene TRBJ1-2, with D uncertain. Trimming removed 1 base at V and 2 bases at J, with 11 bases between. Germline V gene sequence: CDR1 DFQATT, CDR2 SNEGSKA (reference sequence). There are 14 residues in the CDR3. CDR3: CSARVHKNNYGYTF. The CDR3, as DNA: TGCAGTGCTAGAGTCCATAAGAACAACTATGGCTACACCTTC.

This clonotype was seen many times. This chain links TRBV3-1 with TRBJ2-7, with 7 bases aligning to TRBD2. The CDR3 is 13 amino acids. The germline V gene has CDR1 LGHDT and CDR2 YNNKEL (reference sequence). V gave up 0 bases and J gave up 4 bases; unmatched junction bases: 0. The CDR3, as DNA: TGTGCCAGCAGCCAAGATAGCGGGTACGAGCAGTACTTC. Translation gives CASSQDSGYEQYF.

This clonotype was counted ten times or more. The rearrangement joins TRBV4-3 to TRBJ1-5; D might be TRBD1 (6 bases). Trimming cost V 4 bases and J 2 bases, with 15 bases left between them. Germline values: CDR1 LGHNA, CDR2 YSLEER. The CDR3 length is 16 residues. The CDR3 spells CASSPHRALGNQPQHF. The CDR3 DNA is TGCGCCAGCAGCCCTCACAGGGCCCTCGGCAATCAGCCCCAGCATTTT.

Notes on this clonotype: A much larger clone lies one base from this, so it may be a read error. The V gene is TRBV3-1, the J gene TRBJ2-7, with TRBD2 as a possible D gene (5 bases). The germline V gene has CDR1 LGHDT and CDR2 YNNKEL (reference sequence). This CDR3 is built from 15 residues. The V gene lost 1 base and the J gene lost 7 bases, with 17 bases spanning the gap. CDR3 in amino acids: CASSQALASSNEQYF. CDR3 DNA sequence: TGTGCCAGCAGCCAAGCCCTAGCCTCATCCAATGAGCAGTACTTC.

On this clonotype itself: A much larger clone is a single base away; this may be a read error. The rearrangement joins TRBV5-4 to TRBJ2-5; 8 bases align to TRBD1. Trimming removed 2 bases from V and 11 bases from J; junction bases left unmatched: 14. From germline, CDR1 is SGHNT and CDR2 YYREEE (reference sequence). The CDR3 is made up of 15 amino acids. DNA of the CDR3: TGTGCCAGCAGCTTTCAGGGCAGGGGGCGAAATGAGCAGTACTTC. Its translation is CASSFQGRGRNEQYF.

This clonotype was seen more than once but under ten times. The rearrangement joins TRBV2 to TRBJ1-5; 9 bases map to TRBD1. Germline CDR1 SNHLY, CDR2 FYNNEI. The CDR3 extends over 16 amino acids. The V segment lost 5 bases and the J segment 1 base; nucleotides outside the gene matches: 6. For the CDR3, the DNA is TGTGCCAGCAGTCCTAAACAGGGGGCAAGCAATCAGCCCCAGCATTTT. It yields the protein CASSPKQGASNQPQHF.

This clonotype has just a few counts. This may come from a read error, since a much larger clone is one base off. This chain links TRBV7-2 with TRBJ2-7; D is unclear. This CDR3 spans 12 amino acids. The V gene lost 1 base and the J gene lost 7 bases, with 8 bases spanning the gap. Germline V gene data show CDR1 as SGHTA and CDR2 as FQGNSA. The CDR3 DNA sequence: TGTGCCAGCAGCTTAGGACCCACAGAGCAGTACTTC. This codes for CASSLGPTEQYF.

This sequence joins TRBV7-9 and TRBJ2-3; 8 bases are a match to TRBD2. CDR1 SEHNR and CDR2 FQNEAQ come from the germline V gene (reference sequence). The CDR3 covers 17 residues. Trimming at V came to 5 bases and at J to 1 base, leaving 11 bases not matched to a gene. Here the CDR3 reads CASSPSSGGRGTDTQYF. The CDR3 coding sequence is TGTGCCAGCAGCCCCTCCAGCGGGGGTCGAGGCACAGATACGCAGTATTTT.